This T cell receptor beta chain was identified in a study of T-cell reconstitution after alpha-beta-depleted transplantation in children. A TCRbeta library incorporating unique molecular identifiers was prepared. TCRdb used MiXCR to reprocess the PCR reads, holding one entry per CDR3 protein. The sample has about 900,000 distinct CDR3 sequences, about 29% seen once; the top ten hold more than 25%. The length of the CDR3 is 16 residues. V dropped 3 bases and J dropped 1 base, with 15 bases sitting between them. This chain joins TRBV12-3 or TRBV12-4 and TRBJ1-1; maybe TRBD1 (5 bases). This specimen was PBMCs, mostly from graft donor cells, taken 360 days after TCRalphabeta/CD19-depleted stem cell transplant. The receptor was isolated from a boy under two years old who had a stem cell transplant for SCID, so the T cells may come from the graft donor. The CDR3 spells CASSFWAGARNTEAFF. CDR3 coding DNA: TGTGCCAGCAGTTTCTGGGCCGGGGCCCGGAACACTGAAGCTTTCTTT.